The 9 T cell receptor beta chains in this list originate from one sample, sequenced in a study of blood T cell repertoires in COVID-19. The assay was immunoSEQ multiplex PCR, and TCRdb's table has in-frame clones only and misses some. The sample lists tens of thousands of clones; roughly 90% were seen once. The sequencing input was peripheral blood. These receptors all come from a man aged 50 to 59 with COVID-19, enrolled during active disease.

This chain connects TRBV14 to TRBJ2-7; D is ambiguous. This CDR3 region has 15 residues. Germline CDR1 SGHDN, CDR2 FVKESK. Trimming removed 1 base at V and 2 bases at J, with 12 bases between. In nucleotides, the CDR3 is TGTGCCAGCAGCCAAGTAGTCGGCGGAGCCTACGAGCAGTACTTC. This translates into CASSQVVGGAYEQYF.

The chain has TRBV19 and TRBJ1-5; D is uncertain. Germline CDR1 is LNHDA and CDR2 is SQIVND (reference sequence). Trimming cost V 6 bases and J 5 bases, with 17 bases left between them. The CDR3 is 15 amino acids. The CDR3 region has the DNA TGTGCCAGTAGACCTCTTACCGAACGGGATCAGCCCCAGCATTTT. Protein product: CASRPLTERDQPQHF.

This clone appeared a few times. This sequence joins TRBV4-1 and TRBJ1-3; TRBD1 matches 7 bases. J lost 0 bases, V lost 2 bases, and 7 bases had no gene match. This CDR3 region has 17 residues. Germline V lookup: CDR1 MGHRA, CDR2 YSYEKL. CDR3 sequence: CASSQTGTVSSGNTIYF. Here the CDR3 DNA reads TGCGCCAGCAGCCAAACCGGGACAGTTAGCTCTGGAAACACCATATATTTT.

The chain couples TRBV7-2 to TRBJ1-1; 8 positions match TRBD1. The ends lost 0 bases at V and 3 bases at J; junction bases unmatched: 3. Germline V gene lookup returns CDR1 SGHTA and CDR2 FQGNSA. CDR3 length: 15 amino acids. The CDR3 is CASSLAQGAHTEAFF. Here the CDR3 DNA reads TGTGCCAGCAGCTTAGCGCAGGGGGCGCACACTGAAGCTTTCTTT.

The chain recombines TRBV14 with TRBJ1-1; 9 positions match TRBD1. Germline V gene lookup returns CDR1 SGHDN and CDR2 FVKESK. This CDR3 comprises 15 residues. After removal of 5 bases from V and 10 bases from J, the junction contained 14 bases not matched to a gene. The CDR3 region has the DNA TGTGCCAGCAGCATAACAGGGGGCAATGGCCGACGAGCTTTCTTT. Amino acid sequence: CASSITGGNGRRAFF.

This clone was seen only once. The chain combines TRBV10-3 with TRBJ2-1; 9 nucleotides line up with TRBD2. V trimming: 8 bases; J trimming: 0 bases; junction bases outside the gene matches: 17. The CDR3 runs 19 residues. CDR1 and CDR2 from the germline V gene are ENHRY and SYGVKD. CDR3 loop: CAIGDPSGASLSSYNEQFF. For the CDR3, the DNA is TGTGCCATCGGAGATCCTAGCGGGGCGTCCTTGAGCTCCTACAATGAGCAGTTCTTC.

DNA of the CDR3: TGCGCCAGCAGCCAAGATGAACGGGGGTCACCAGATACGCAGTATTTT. Translating it yields CASSQDERGSPDTQYF. The V gene is TRBV4-3, the J gene TRBJ2-3; TRBD2 is a possible D gene (6 bases). The CDR3 is made up of 16 amino acids. V lost 0 bases, J lost 4 bases, and 14 bases lay in between. The germline gives CDR1 LGHNA, CDR2 YSLEER.

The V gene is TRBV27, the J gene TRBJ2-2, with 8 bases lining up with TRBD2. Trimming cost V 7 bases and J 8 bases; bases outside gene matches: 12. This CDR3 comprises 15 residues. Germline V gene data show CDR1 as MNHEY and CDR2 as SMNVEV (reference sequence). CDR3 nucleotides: TGTGCCAGCACCTTTCAGCGGGGGAAATTGGGGGAGCTGTTTTTT. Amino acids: CASTFQRGKLGELFF.

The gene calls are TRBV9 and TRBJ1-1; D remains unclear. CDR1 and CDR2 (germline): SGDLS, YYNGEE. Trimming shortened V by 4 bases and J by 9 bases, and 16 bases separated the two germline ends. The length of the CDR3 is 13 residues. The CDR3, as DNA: TGTGCCAGCAGCTCAGGTTTGGGCGTTCAAGCTTTCTTT. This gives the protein CASSSGLGVQAFF.